This T cell receptor (beta chain) was retrieved from a study of blood T cell repertoires in COVID-19 (TCRdb year 2020). In terms of the full investigation: Samples from collaborators originated in the United States, Italy and Spain and spanned both the acute and convalescent phases of COVID-19. The material from the prospective study consisted of cDNA or gDNA derived from T cells, B-cell-depleted T cells, or PBMCs. Deeply sampled blood TCRbeta repertoires from subjects exposed to, actively infected with, or recovered from COVID-19 were included in the dataset. The repertoires were made available in a free public database intended to serve as a resource for research on the immune response to SARS-CoV-2. The samples were drawn from two sources: the first 160 participants of the ongoing ImmuneRACE study, and some 1,300 subjects contributed by 6 global collaborators. Nearly every sample came with metadata listing a de-identified subject ID, COVID-19 status, age in years and sex. Where HLA class I and class II types were available, the types were taken from metadata supplied by the sample provider, not from assay-based typing. What the authors observed across the whole study: The amount of clinical and demographic metadata varied by source and participant and was provided uncurated.

The immunoSEQ Assay, a bias-controlled multiplex PCR, was used to amplify TCRbeta CDR3 regions from genomic DNA. The paper's data handling went like this. The number of nucleated cells in each sample was estimated from the amplification of reference gene primers within the assay. To quantify the absolute abundance of each unique TCRbeta CDR3 rearrangement, sequence reads were collapsed and filtered. For each sample, productive Simpson clonality was calculated by taking the square root of Simpson's diversity index across productive rearrangements. Held by TCRdb, this immuneACCESS table contains in-frame sequences only and omits some clones. Under half of the omission traces to an unresolved V gene where checked; the cause of the rest is unknown. Clone size and the V and J calls come from that table; the DNA yielded D and trimming. This sample lists roughly 300,000 clones; 86% were detected once. 1.5% to 2% of the sample lies in the top ten.

This clone is a singleton in its sample. What this receptor recognizes is not known. No qualities accompany the bases; no much larger clone lies one base away. Whole blood was collected in K2EDTA tubes by collaborating institutions according to the institutions' own protocols. For TCRbeta analysis, collaborator samples were shipped as frozen whole blood, as isolated PBMCs, or as DNA extracted from either sample type. V is reduced by 2 bases and J by 0 bases, leaving a spacing of 11 bases between them. The CDR3, cysteine through phenylalanine, is 16 amino acids long. The retained sequence is limited to the CDR3, 48 bases, with the frame set at the first base. The germline V gene supplies CDR1 SNHLY and CDR2 FYNNEI.

The clonotype was recovered from a woman aged 45-60 years with acute or convalescent COVID-19. The sequence joins TRBV2 to TRBJ1-5; a tentative D call is TRBD1 (5 bases match). Sequencing was done on a sample of peripheral blood. The CDR3 sequence is CASSETRQLSNQPQHF. The bases are TGTGCCAGCAGTGAAACCCGACAGCTTAGCAATCAGCCCCAGCATTTT. With all but the CDR3 taken from the reference TRBV2 and TRBJ1-5 genes, the full variable domain is: EPEVTQTPSHQVTQMGQEVILRCVPISNHLYFYWYRQILGQKVEFLVSFYNNEISEKSEIFDDQFSVERPDGSNFTLKIRSTKLEDSAMYFCASSETRQLSNQPQHFGDGTRLSIL.